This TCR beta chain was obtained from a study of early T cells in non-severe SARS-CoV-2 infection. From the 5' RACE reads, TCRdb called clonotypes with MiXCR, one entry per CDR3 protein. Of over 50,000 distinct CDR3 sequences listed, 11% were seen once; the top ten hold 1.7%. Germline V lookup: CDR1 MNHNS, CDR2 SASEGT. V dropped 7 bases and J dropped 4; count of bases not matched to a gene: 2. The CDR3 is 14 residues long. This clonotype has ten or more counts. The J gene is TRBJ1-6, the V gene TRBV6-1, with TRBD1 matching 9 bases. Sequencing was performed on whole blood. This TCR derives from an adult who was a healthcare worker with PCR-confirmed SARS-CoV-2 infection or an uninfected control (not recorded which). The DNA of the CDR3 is TGTGCCAGCAATGGACAGGGGTATAATTCACCCCTCCACTTT. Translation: CASNGQGYNSPLHF.